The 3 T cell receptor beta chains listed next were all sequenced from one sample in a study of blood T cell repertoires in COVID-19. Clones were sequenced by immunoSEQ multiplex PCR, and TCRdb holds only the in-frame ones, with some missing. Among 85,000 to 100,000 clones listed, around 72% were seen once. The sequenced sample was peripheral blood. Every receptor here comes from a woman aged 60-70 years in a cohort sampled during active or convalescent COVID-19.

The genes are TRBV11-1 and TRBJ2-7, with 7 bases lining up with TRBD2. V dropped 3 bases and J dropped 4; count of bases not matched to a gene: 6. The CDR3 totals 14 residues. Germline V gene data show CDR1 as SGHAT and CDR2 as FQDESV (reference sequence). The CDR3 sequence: CASSFLREGYEQYF. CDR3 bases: TGTGCCAGCAGCTTCCTCAGGGAGGGGTACGAGCAGTACTTC.

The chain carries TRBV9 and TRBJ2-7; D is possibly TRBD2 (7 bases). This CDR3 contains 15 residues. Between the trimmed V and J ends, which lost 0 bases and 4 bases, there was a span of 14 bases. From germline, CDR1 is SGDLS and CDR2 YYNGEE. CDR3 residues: CASSVGPGGGYEQYF. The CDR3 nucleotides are TGTGCCAGCAGCGTAGGCCCGGGGGGCGGATACGAGCAGTACTTC.

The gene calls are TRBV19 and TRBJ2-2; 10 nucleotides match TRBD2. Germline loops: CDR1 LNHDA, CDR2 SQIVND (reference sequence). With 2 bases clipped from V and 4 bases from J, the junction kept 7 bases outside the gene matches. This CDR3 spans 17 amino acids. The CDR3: CASSIPSVAGGTGELFF. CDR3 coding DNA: TGTGCCAGTAGTATACCCTCCGTAGCGGGAGGCACCGGGGAGCTGTTTTTT.